A selection of T cell receptor beta chains follows, all from one sample in a study of metastatic and nonmetastatic thyroid tumors. With MiXCR, TCRdb called clones anew from the PCR reads. Among roughly 4,000 clones, 35% to 45% were seen once, and the ten largest hold more than 45%. Source material: adjacent normal tissue. These receptors were taken from a male donor with papillary thyroid cancer or a benign thyroid nodule (not recorded which). Some clones in this sample may be carry-over from other donors' samples. Each CDR3 is given with its conserved first and last residue. The order of the fields is clone size, J gene, V gene, D gene, CDR3 DNA, CDR3 protein. D genes are given only for firm matches. Where a row states a size, it is once, few, many or the class of an expanded clone; other rows omit it.

clone size: -
J gene: TRBJ2-7
V gene: TRBV6-2/TRBV6-3
D gene: -
CDR3 DNA: TGTGCCAGCAGTCGGGACCCGGCCTACGAGCAGTACTTC
CDR3 protein: CASSRDPAYEQYF

clone size: -
J gene: TRBJ1-2
V gene: TRBV20-1
D gene: -
CDR3 DNA: TGCAGTGCTAGTCCGCTAGCGTATTCGGGTGGCTACACCTTC
CDR3 protein: CSASPLAYSGGYTF

clone size: -
J gene: TRBJ2-7
V gene: TRBV6-1
D gene: TRBD2
CDR3 DNA: TGTGCCAGCAGTGAAGAGGGACTAGCGGCCTACGAGCAGTACTTC
CDR3 protein: CASSEEGLAAYEQYF

clone size: few
J gene: TRBJ2-2
V gene: TRBV6-1
D gene: TRBD2
CDR3 DNA: TGTGCCAGCACAACTAGCGGCTCCATGGCCGGGGAGCTGTTTTTT
CDR3 protein: CASTTSGSMAGELFF

clone size: -
J gene: TRBJ2-7
V gene: TRBV6-1
D gene: TRBD1
CDR3 DNA: TGTGCCAGCAGAGGAAAGGGACAGGGGAGCTACGAGCAGTACTTC
CDR3 protein: CASRGKGQGSYEQYF

clone size: -
J gene: TRBJ2-3
V gene: TRBV30
D gene: TRBD1
CDR3 DNA: TGTGCCTGGAGTGCAGGGGGCGGCGAAGATACGCAGTATTTT
CDR3 protein: CAWSAGGGEDTQYF

clone size: few
J gene: TRBJ2-2
V gene: TRBV6-1
D gene: TRBD1
CDR3 DNA: TGTGCCAGCAGCCTCGACAGGACAGGGTCCGGGGAGCTGTTTTTT
CDR3 protein: CASSLDRTGSGELFF

clone size: -
J gene: TRBJ2-5
V gene: TRBV20-1
D gene: -
CDR3 DNA: TGCAGTGCTAGAGACTTCCTCTCGGAGACCCAGTACTTC
CDR3 protein: CSARDFLSETQYF

clone size: -
J gene: TRBJ2-7
V gene: TRBV7-2
D gene: TRBD2
CDR3 DNA: TGTGCCAGCAGGCGAGGGACTAGTACCTACGAGCAGTACTTC
CDR3 protein: CASRRGTSTYEQYF

clone size: -
J gene: TRBJ2-6
V gene: TRBV11-2
D gene: TRBD2
CDR3 DNA: TGTGCCAGCAGCTTAGGGGGGGGCTCTGGGGCCAACGTCCTGACTTTC
CDR3 protein: CASSLGGGSGANVLTF

clone size: few
J gene: TRBJ2-7
V gene: TRBV18
D gene: TRBD2
CDR3 DNA: TGTGCCAGCTCACTCAAAGGGGGGTCGGGACTAGCGGGACCTACCTACGAGCAGTACTTC
CDR3 protein: CASSLKGGSGLAGPTYEQYF

clone size: few
J gene: TRBJ1-1
V gene: TRBV6-1
D gene: -
CDR3 DNA: TGTGCCGCCGGGGGACCTATGAACACTGAAGCTTTCTTT
CDR3 protein: CAAGGPMNTEAFF

clone size: -
J gene: TRBJ1-1
V gene: TRBV5-1
D gene: -
CDR3 DNA: TGCGCCAGCAGCTTAAGAGGGGCGGTCCGTGAAGCTTTCTTT
CDR3 protein: CASSLRGAVREAFF

clone size: -
J gene: TRBJ2-2
V gene: TRBV28
D gene: -
CDR3 DNA: TGTGCCAGCAGTCCGTCGGGGGCGAACACCGGGGAGCTGTTTTTT
CDR3 protein: CASSPSGANTGELFF

clone size: -
J gene: TRBJ1-2
V gene: TRBV27
D gene: TRBD1
CDR3 DNA: TGTGCCAGCAGTTTGTCGGGACAGGGTAAATGGAACTATGGCTACACCTTC
CDR3 protein: CASSLSGQGKWNYGYTF

clone size: -
J gene: TRBJ1-2
V gene: TRBV5-1
D gene: TRBD1
CDR3 DNA: TGCGCCAGCACGCGGGACAGAGCGAACTATGGCTACACCTTC
CDR3 protein: CASTRDRANYGYTF

clone size: few
J gene: TRBJ2-2
V gene: TRBV10-3
D gene: TRBD1
CDR3 DNA: TGTGCCACACAGGGGAACTTGGCCGGGGAGCTGTTTTTT
CDR3 protein: CATQGNLAGELFF

clone size: -
J gene: TRBJ1-2
V gene: TRBV7-6
D gene: -
CDR3 DNA: TGTGCCAGCAGCCCCAGTGAGGGGGACGGGAACTATGGCTACACCTTC
CDR3 protein: CASSPSEGDGNYGYTF

clone size: -
J gene: TRBJ2-7
V gene: TRBV30
D gene: -
CDR3 DNA: TGTGCCTGGAGTTTCAGGGACGAGCAGTACTTC
CDR3 protein: CAWSFRDEQYF

clone size: -
J gene: TRBJ2-1
V gene: TRBV11-2
D gene: -
CDR3 DNA: TGTGCCAGCAGCGCTAGAGGAGGTCCCTACAATGAGCAGTTCTTC
CDR3 protein: CASSARGGPYNEQFF

clone size: few
J gene: TRBJ1-2
V gene: TRBV2
D gene: TRBD1
CDR3 DNA: TGTGCCAGCAAGTTAGGACAGGGTGTCTACACCTTC
CDR3 protein: CASKLGQGVYTF

clone size: few
J gene: TRBJ2-7
V gene: TRBV27
D gene: TRBD2
CDR3 DNA: TGTGCCAGCAGTTCAGCGGGGGTTGACCCCTACGAGCAGTACTTC
CDR3 protein: CASSSAGVDPYEQYF

clone size: few
J gene: TRBJ2-7
V gene: TRBV20-1
D gene: -
CDR3 DNA: TGCAGTGCGATACAAACTCCACCCTTTCACTACGAGCAGTACTTC
CDR3 protein: CSAIQTPPFHYEQYF

clone size: -
J gene: TRBJ2-3
V gene: TRBV7-9
D gene: -
CDR3 DNA: TGTGCCAGCAGCTTAGCTCAGGGAAGAGATACGCAGTATTTT
CDR3 protein: CASSLAQGRDTQYF

clone size: -
J gene: TRBJ1-1
V gene: TRBV4-1
D gene: -
CDR3 DNA: TGCGCCAGCAGCCAGAAGGGGCTTTCCCTCAAAGCTTTCTTT
CDR3 protein: CASSQKGLSLKAFF

clone size: -
J gene: TRBJ2-3
V gene: TRBV11-1
D gene: TRBD1
CDR3 DNA: TGTGCCAGCAGCTTGACAGGGGTTCCCACAGATACGCAGTATTTT
CDR3 protein: CASSLTGVPTDTQYF

clone size: -
J gene: TRBJ2-7
V gene: TRBV11-2
D gene: TRBD1
CDR3 DNA: TGTGCCAGCAGCTACAGGGGGCGTGAGCAGTACTTC
CDR3 protein: CASSYRGREQYF

clone size: -
J gene: TRBJ1-5
V gene: TRBV2
D gene: -
CDR3 DNA: TGTGCCAGCACCACGGGCAGGCTCGGACAGCCCCAGCATTTT
CDR3 protein: CASTTGRLGQPQHF

clone size: few
J gene: TRBJ1-2
V gene: TRBV28
D gene: -
CDR3 DNA: TGTGCCAGCAGTTCCCCCCGGAGGGTGCATCGTCTCTATGGCTACACCTTC
CDR3 protein: CASSSPRRVHRLYGYTF

clone size: -
J gene: TRBJ1-1
V gene: TRBV5-5
D gene: -
CDR3 DNA: TGTGCCAGCAGCTTCGAAGAATGGGGGAACACTGAAGCTTTCTTT
CDR3 protein: CASSFEEWGNTEAFF

clone size: -
J gene: TRBJ2-3
V gene: TRBV28
D gene: TRBD1
CDR3 DNA: TGTGCCAGCAGTACGACAGGGAAATTGGGGGATACGCAGTATTTT
CDR3 protein: CASSTTGKLGDTQYF

clone size: few
J gene: TRBJ2-7
V gene: TRBV29-1
D gene: -
CDR3 DNA: TGCAGCGTTGCCAATCCGACAGGATCCACCTACGAGCAGTACTTC
CDR3 protein: CSVANPTGSTYEQYF

clone size: -
J gene: TRBJ2-6
V gene: TRBV24-1
D gene: -
CDR3 DNA: TGTGCCACCAGTGCCGCCCCAGGGTCCGGGGCCAACGTCCTGACTTTC
CDR3 protein: CATSAAPGSGANVLTF

clone size: few
J gene: TRBJ2-1
V gene: TRBV7-3
D gene: TRBD2
CDR3 DNA: TGTGCCAGCAGCGCCTCCGTGGGACTAGCGGGAGTAGAAGATGAGCAGTTCTTC
CDR3 protein: CASSASVGLAGVEDEQFF

clone size: -
J gene: TRBJ2-7
V gene: TRBV5-1
D gene: TRBD2
CDR3 DNA: TGCGCCAGCAGTCCGGGACTAGCGGGTCACGAGCAGTACTTC
CDR3 protein: CASSPGLAGHEQYF

clone size: -
J gene: TRBJ2-2
V gene: TRBV4-3
D gene: -
CDR3 DNA: TGCGCCAGCAGCCTCGGACAAGGGGACACCGGGGAGCTGTTTTTT
CDR3 protein: CASSLGQGDTGELFF

clone size: -
J gene: TRBJ1-4
V gene: TRBV24-1
D gene: TRBD1
CDR3 DNA: TGTGCCACCAGTGATTCCGGGACAGGGGGCGCGTATGAAAAACTGTTTTTT
CDR3 protein: CATSDSGTGGAYEKLFF

clone size: few
J gene: TRBJ2-2
V gene: TRBV6-1
D gene: TRBD2
CDR3 DNA: TGTGCCAGCAGTACTAGCGGGGGGAACACCGGGGAGCTGTTTTTT
CDR3 protein: CASSTSGGNTGELFF

clone size: -
J gene: TRBJ2-2
V gene: TRBV14
D gene: -
CDR3 DNA: TGTGCCAGCAGCCAAGTCTTATCCAGGGTAGGGGAGCTGTTTTTT
CDR3 protein: CASSQVLSRVGELFF

clone size: -
J gene: TRBJ1-3
V gene: TRBV5-1
D gene: -
CDR3 DNA: TGCGCCAGCAGCCTGACGGCGGGCCCCTTCGGAAACACCATATATTTT
CDR3 protein: CASSLTAGPFGNTIYF

clone size: few
J gene: TRBJ2-1
V gene: TRBV19
D gene: TRBD1
CDR3 DNA: TGTGCCAGTAGTGACCTGACAGGGCCGGTCGATGAGCAGTTCTTC
CDR3 protein: CASSDLTGPVDEQFF

clone size: -
J gene: TRBJ2-7
V gene: TRBV7-3
D gene: -
CDR3 DNA: TGTGCCAGCAGATTAGGGGGGGCCATGTACGAGCAGTACTTC
CDR3 protein: CASRLGGAMYEQYF

clone size: few
J gene: TRBJ2-3
V gene: TRBV27
D gene: TRBD2
CDR3 DNA: TGTGCCAGCAGTTTATTGGTAGCGGGAGCCGGCACAGATACGCAGTATTTT
CDR3 protein: CASSLLVAGAGTDTQYF

clone size: -
J gene: TRBJ2-1
V gene: TRBV24-1
D gene: TRBD2
CDR3 DNA: TGTGCCATATCTAGCGGGAGGGATATGAATGAGCAGTTCTTC
CDR3 protein: CAISSGRDMNEQFF

clone size: -
J gene: TRBJ2-3
V gene: TRBV7-8
D gene: TRBD2
CDR3 DNA: TGTGCCAGCAGCTTAGGGGACTACGACACAGATACGCAGTATTTT
CDR3 protein: CASSLGDYDTDTQYF

clone size: medium-sized
J gene: TRBJ2-7
V gene: TRBV29-1
D gene: TRBD2
CDR3 DNA: TGCAGCGCCGTCTTACTAGCGGGGTACGAGCAGTACTTC
CDR3 protein: CSAVLLAGYEQYF

clone size: -
J gene: TRBJ1-5
V gene: TRBV28
D gene: -
CDR3 DNA: TGTGCCAGCAGTTTGGGGCAGCCCCAGCATTTT
CDR3 protein: CASSLGQPQHF

clone size: -
J gene: TRBJ2-5
V gene: TRBV20-1
D gene: TRBD1
CDR3 DNA: TGCAGTGCTAGAGCTCAAACAGGGGCAGGGGAGACCCAGTACTTC
CDR3 protein: CSARAQTGAGETQYF